Listed below are T cell receptor beta chains from one sample, sequenced in a study of cytomegalovirus exposure and HLA in healthy donors. Libraries were prepared by immunoSEQ multiplex PCR; TCRdb keeps only in-frame clonotypes and omits some of them. Of about 160,000 clones listed, approximately 82% are singletons. The sample was PBMCs. These receptors were collected from a male donor in good health and CMV-seropositive. Each CDR3 is given with its conserved first and last residue. D genes are given only for firm matches. The listing skips clone size in some rows; elsewhere it reads once, few, many or a size class.

d_gene	v_gene	abundance	j_gene	CDR3aa	CDR3nt
NA	TRBV18	NA	TRBJ2-5	CASSPPSDREGTQYF	TGTGCCAGCTCACCACCATCCGACAGAGAAGGGACCCAGTACTTC
TRBD1	TRBV7-6	NA	TRBJ1-1	CASSYTGGLSEAFF	TGTGCCAGCAGCTACACAGGGGGCTTATCTGAAGCTTTCTTT
TRBD2	TRBV29-1	NA	TRBJ2-1	CSVRAGNSYNEQFF	TGCAGCGTTCGAGCGGGAAACTCCTACAATGAGCAGTTCTTC
NA	TRBV5-1	NA	TRBJ2-3	CASSLSSKSGDTQYF	TGCGCCAGCAGCTTGAGTTCGAAGTCGGGAGATACGCAGTATTTT
TRBD1	TRBV5-1	NA	TRBJ1-2	CASSPLQGAKGYTF	TGCGCCAGCAGCCCCCTACAGGGGGCGAAGGGCTACACCTTC
NA	TRBV14	NA	TRBJ2-7	CASRLSGSSYEQYF	TGTGCCAGCAGGCTGAGCGGAAGCTCCTACGAGCAGTACTTC
TRBD2	TRBV28	few	TRBJ2-7	CASSQGLAGVPSEQYF	TGTGCCAGCAGTCAAGGACTAGCGGGAGTGCCCTCCGAGCAGTACTTC
TRBD2	TRBV7-7	NA	TRBJ2-5	CASSLGEGALGTQYF	TGTGCCAGCAGCTTAGGGGAGGGCGCCCTGGGGACCCAGTACTTC
TRBD2	TRBV5-1	few	TRBJ2-3	CASSRQGLAVDTQYF	TGCGCCAGCAGCCGCCAAGGACTAGCGGTAGATACGCAGTATTTT
TRBD2	TRBV5-1	NA	TRBJ2-1	CASSSPGLGINEQFF	TGCGCCAGCAGCTCACCGGGACTAGGTATCAATGAGCAGTTCTTC
NA	TRBV28	NA	TRBJ1-4	CASSSRGHGNEKLFF	TGTGCCAGCAGTTCGAGGGGACATGGGAATGAAAAACTGTTTTTT
TRBD1	TRBV18	NA	TRBJ2-6	CASSPTNRGDGANVLTF	TGTGCCAGCTCACCGACTAACAGGGGAGATGGGGCCAACGTCCTGACTTTC
TRBD1	TRBV11-3	few	TRBJ2-1	CASSLTPTGEEFF	TGTGCCAGCAGCTTGACCCCGACAGGGGAGGAATTCTTC
TRBD1	TRBV2	NA	TRBJ1-4	CASTATGAREKLFF	TGTGCCAGCACCGCGACAGGGGCGAGGGAAAAACTGTTTTTT
NA	TRBV5-6	NA	TRBJ1-2	CASSIQAGFNNHYGYTF	TGTGCCAGCAGCATCCAGGCGGGGTTTAATAACCACTATGGCTACACCTTC
NA	TRBV11-2	NA	TRBJ2-7	CASSLVTGIYEQYF	TGTGCCAGCAGCTTAGTTACGGGGATCTACGAGCAGTACTTC
TRBD1	TRBV18	NA	TRBJ1-5	CASSLDRDQPQHF	TGTGCCAGCTCACTCGACAGGGATCAGCCCCAGCATTTT
TRBD1	TRBV4-1	NA	TRBJ2-7	CASSQVPGQGLDEQYF	TGCGCCAGCAGCCAAGTTCCGGGACAGGGATTGGACGAGCAGTACTTC
TRBD2	TRBV7-2	NA	TRBJ2-3	CASSSGLAGGEDTQYF	TGTGCCAGCAGCTCGGGACTAGCGGGAGGGGAAGATACGCAGTATTTT
NA	TRBV13	NA	TRBJ2-7	CASSRGNSYEQYF	TGTGCCAGCAGCAGGGGAAACTCCTACGAGCAGTACTTC
TRBD2	TRBV29-1	NA	TRBJ2-1	CSVEGSGSSYNEQFF	TGCAGCGTTGAGGGTAGCGGGAGCTCCTACAATGAGCAGTTCTTC